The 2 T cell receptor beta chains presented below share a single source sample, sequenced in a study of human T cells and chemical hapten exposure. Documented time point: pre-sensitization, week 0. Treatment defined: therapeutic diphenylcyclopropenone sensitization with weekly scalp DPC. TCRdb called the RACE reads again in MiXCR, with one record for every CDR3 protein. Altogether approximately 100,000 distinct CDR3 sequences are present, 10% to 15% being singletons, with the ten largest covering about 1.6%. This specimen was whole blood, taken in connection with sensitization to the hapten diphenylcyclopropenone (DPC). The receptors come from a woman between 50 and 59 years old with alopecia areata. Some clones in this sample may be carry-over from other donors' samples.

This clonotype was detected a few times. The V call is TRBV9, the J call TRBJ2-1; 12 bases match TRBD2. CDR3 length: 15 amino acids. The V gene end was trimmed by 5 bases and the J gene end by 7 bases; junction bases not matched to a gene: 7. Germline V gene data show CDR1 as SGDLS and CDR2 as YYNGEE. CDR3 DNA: TGTGCCAGCAGAGCACTAGCGGGAGGAAGGAATGAGCAGTTCTTC. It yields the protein CASRALAGGRNEQFF.

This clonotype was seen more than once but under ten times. CDR3 in DNA: TGTGCCAGCAGCCTTGGGACCGAACGTGAAGCTTTCTTT. This translates into CASSLGTEREAFF. The V call is TRBV11-2, the J call TRBJ1-1; weak D call: TRBD1 (5 bases). Trimming took off 5 bases at V and 7 bases at J, with 14 bases between the two ends. Germline CDR1 is SGHAT and CDR2 is FQNNGV. CDR3 length: 13 amino acids.